Listed below are T cell receptor beta chains from one sample, sequenced in a study of blood T cell repertoires in COVID-19. This table comes from immunoSEQ multiplex PCR, and its TCRdb copy is limited to in-frame clones, with some not included. This table holds around 150,000 clones, about 92% found once. Sample: peripheral blood. All receptors derive from a man under 40 with COVID-19, enrolled during active disease. CDR3s include the opening cysteine and the closing phenylalanine or tryptophan. The D gene is left open where the match is weak. A row's size may be missing; if present it is once, few, many or a size class.

j_call: TRBJ2-1
clone_size: NA
v_call: TRBV18
d_call: NA
cdr3_aa: CASSPPGGLNHNEQFF
cdr3_nt: TGTGCCAGCTCACCACCGGGGGGGCTTAATCACAATGAGCAGTTCTTC

j_call: TRBJ2-1
clone_size: few
v_call: TRBV5-1
d_call: TRBD2
cdr3_aa: CASSWGGYNEQFF
cdr3_nt: TGCGCCAGCAGCTGGGGGGGTTACAATGAGCAGTTCTTC

j_call: TRBJ1-2
clone_size: NA
v_call: TRBV7-2
d_call: NA
cdr3_aa: CASSPSRGVGYF
cdr3_nt: TGTGCCAGCAGCCCCTCCCGTGGAGTCGGTTACTTC

j_call: TRBJ1-2
clone_size: NA
v_call: TRBV28
d_call: NA
cdr3_aa: CASRAGDIVSNYGYTF
cdr3_nt: TGTGCCAGCAGGGCAGGGGATATAGTGTCTAACTATGGCTACACCTTC

j_call: TRBJ1-1
clone_size: NA
v_call: TRBV5-1
d_call: NA
cdr3_aa: CASSLQGRGAEAFF
cdr3_nt: TGCGCCAGCAGTCTCCAGGGCAGGGGCGCTGAAGCTTTCTTT

j_call: TRBJ2-5
clone_size: NA
v_call: TRBV5-1
d_call: TRBD2
cdr3_aa: CASSLIPRTSQETQYF
cdr3_nt: TGCGCCAGCAGCTTAATCCCCAGGACTAGCCAAGAGACCCAGTACTTC

j_call: TRBJ2-3
clone_size: NA
v_call: TRBV7-9
d_call: TRBD1
cdr3_aa: CASSFGTGHTDTQYF
cdr3_nt: TGTGCCAGCAGCTTCGGGACAGGGCACACAGATACGCAGTATTTT

j_call: TRBJ1-5
clone_size: NA
v_call: TRBV27
d_call: TRBD1
cdr3_aa: CASRGTGLVGAQHF
cdr3_nt: TGTGCCAGCAGAGGGACAGGCCTGGTAGGGGCCCAGCATTTT

j_call: TRBJ1-3
clone_size: once
v_call: TRBV10-3
d_call: TRBD1
cdr3_aa: CAIRGGTGIAGNTIYF
cdr3_nt: TGTGCCATCAGAGGGGGGACAGGGATCGCTGGAAACACCATATATTTT

j_call: TRBJ2-7
clone_size: NA
v_call: TRBV3-1/TRBV3-2
d_call: NA
cdr3_aa: CASSQVPAGIYDGQYF
cdr3_nt: TGTGCCAGCAGCCAAGTTCCAGCGGGTATATACGACGGGCAGTACTTC

j_call: TRBJ2-7
clone_size: NA
v_call: TRBV7-3
d_call: NA
cdr3_aa: CASSLGPDYEQYF
cdr3_nt: TGTGCCAGCAGCTTAGGGCCAGACTACGAGCAGTACTTC

j_call: TRBJ1-1
clone_size: NA
v_call: TRBV27
d_call: TRBD1
cdr3_aa: CASSSLGTGKRTAFF
cdr3_nt: TGTGCCAGCAGTTCCCTCGGGACAGGGAAGAGAACAGCTTTCTTT

j_call: TRBJ1-2
clone_size: NA
v_call: TRBV19
d_call: NA
cdr3_aa: CASSIRSLDSTSNYGYTF
cdr3_nt: TGTGCCAGTAGTATTCGCAGCCTAGATTCGACGTCAAACTATGGCTACACCTTC

j_call: TRBJ2-3
clone_size: NA
v_call: TRBV6-2/TRBV6-3
d_call: NA
cdr3_aa: CASSPPGVARDTQYF
cdr3_nt: TGTGCCAGCAGTCCCCCGGGGGTAGCAAGAGATACGCAGTATTTT

j_call: TRBJ1-6
clone_size: NA
v_call: TRBV18
d_call: TRBD1
cdr3_aa: CASSPGTDNSPLHF
cdr3_nt: TGTGCCAGCTCACCCGGGACAGATAATTCACCCCTCCACTTT

j_call: TRBJ1-1
clone_size: NA
v_call: TRBV11-1
d_call: TRBD1
cdr3_aa: CASSRDRGDHTEAFF
cdr3_nt: TGTGCCAGCAGCAGGGACAGGGGAGATCACACTGAAGCTTTCTTT

j_call: TRBJ2-7
clone_size: NA
v_call: TRBV28
d_call: TRBD1
cdr3_aa: CASTDKTGLPYEQYF
cdr3_nt: TGTGCCAGCACCGATAAGACAGGGCTCCCCTACGAGCAGTACTTC

j_call: TRBJ1-6
clone_size: NA
v_call: TRBV19
d_call: TRBD1
cdr3_aa: CASSPWTGGLYNSPLHF
cdr3_nt: TGTGCCAGTAGTCCCTGGACAGGGGGTCTTTATAATTCACCCCTCCACTTT

j_call: TRBJ1-1
clone_size: NA
v_call: TRBV27
d_call: NA
cdr3_aa: CASSQIVDTEAFF
cdr3_nt: TGTGCCAGCAGTCAGATCGTCGACACTGAAGCTTTCTTT

j_call: TRBJ2-7
clone_size: NA
v_call: TRBV4-3
d_call: NA
cdr3_aa: CASSQGVARYEQYF
cdr3_nt: TGCGCCAGCAGCCAAGGGGTAGCCCGCTACGAGCAGTACTTC

j_call: TRBJ2-7
clone_size: NA
v_call: TRBV7-9
d_call: TRBD1
cdr3_aa: CASSLVGTGIGTYEQYF
cdr3_nt: TGTGCCAGCAGCTTAGTAGGGACAGGGATCGGTACCTACGAGCAGTACTTC

j_call: TRBJ2-7
clone_size: NA
v_call: TRBV28
d_call: TRBD2
cdr3_aa: CASRSRGVWSSYEQYF
cdr3_nt: TGTGCCAGCAGAAGCCGGGGGGTGTGGAGCTCCTACGAGCAGTACTTC

j_call: TRBJ1-1
clone_size: NA
v_call: TRBV9
d_call: NA
cdr3_aa: CASSLQDTEAFF
cdr3_nt: TGTGCCAGCAGCCTCCAGGACACTGAAGCTTTCTTT

j_call: TRBJ1-2
clone_size: NA
v_call: TRBV6-5
d_call: TRBD1
cdr3_aa: CASSPLSGGSSGYTF
cdr3_nt: TGTGCCAGCAGTCCCCTTTCAGGGGGCTCGAGTGGCTACACCTTC

j_call: TRBJ1-1
clone_size: few
v_call: TRBV28
d_call: TRBD1
cdr3_aa: CASSSAGTGNTEAFF
cdr3_nt: TGTGCCAGCAGTTCTGCGGGGACAGGGAACACTGAAGCTTTCTTT

j_call: TRBJ2-2
clone_size: NA
v_call: TRBV15
d_call: NA
cdr3_aa: CATSRDPSQAHTGELFF
cdr3_nt: TGTGCCACCAGCAGAGATCCCTCACAGGCACATACCGGGGAGCTGTTTTTT